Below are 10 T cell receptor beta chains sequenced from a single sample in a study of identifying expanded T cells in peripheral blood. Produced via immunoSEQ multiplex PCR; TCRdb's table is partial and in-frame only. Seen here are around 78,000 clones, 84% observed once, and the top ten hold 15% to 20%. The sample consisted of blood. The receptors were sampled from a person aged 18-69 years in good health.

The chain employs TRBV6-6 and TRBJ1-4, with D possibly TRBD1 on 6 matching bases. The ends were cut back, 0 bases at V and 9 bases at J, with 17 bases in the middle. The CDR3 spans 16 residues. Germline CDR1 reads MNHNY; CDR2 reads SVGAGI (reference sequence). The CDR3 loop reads CASSYSGSGGDQKLFF. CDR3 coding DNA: TGTGCCAGCAGTTACTCTGGGTCGGGGGGCGATCAAAAACTGTTTTTT.

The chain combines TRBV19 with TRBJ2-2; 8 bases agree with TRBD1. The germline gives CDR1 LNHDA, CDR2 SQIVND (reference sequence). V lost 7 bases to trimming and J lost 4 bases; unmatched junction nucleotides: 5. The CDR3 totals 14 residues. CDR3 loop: CASIRQGTTGELFF. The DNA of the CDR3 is TGTGCCAGTATCAGACAGGGGACCACCGGGGAGCTGTTTTTT.

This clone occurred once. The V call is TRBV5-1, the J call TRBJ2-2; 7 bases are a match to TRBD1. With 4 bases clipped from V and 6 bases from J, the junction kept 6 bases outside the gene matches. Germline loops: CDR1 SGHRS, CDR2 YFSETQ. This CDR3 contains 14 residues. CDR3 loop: CASSRWDSAGELFF. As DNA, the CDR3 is TGCGCCAGCAGCCGATGGGACAGCGCCGGGGAGCTGTTTTTT.

The CDR3 loop reads CASREDRVGNEQFF. In nucleotides, the CDR3 is TGTGCCAGCAGGGAAGACAGGGTGGGCAATGAGCAGTTCTTC. V usage is TRBV6-4 and J usage is TRBJ2-1, with 7 bases that match TRBD1. Trimming at V came to 6 bases and at J to 6 bases, leaving 8 bases not matched to a gene. The CDR3 spans 14 residues. Germline CDR1 is MRHNA and CDR2 is SNTAGT.

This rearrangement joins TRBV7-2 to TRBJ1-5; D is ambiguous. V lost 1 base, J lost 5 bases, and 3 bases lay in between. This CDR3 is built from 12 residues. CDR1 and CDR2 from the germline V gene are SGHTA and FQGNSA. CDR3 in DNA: TGTGCCAGCAGCTTAGTAGATCAGCCCCAGCATTTT. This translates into CASSLVDQPQHF.

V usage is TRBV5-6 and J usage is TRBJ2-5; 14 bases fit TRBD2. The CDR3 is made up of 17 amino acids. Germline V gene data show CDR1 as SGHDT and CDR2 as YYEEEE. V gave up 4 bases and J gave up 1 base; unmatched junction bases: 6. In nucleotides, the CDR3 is TGTGCCAGCAGCCCTCGACTAGCGGGAGGGTTCCAAGAGACCCAGTACTTC. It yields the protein CASSPRLAGGFQETQYF.

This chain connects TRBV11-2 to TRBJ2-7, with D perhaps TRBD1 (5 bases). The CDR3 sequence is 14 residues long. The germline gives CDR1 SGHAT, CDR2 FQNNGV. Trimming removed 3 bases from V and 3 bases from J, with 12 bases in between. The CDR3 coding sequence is TGTGCCAGCAGCTTCTTGGGGCAGTACTACGAGCAGTACTTC. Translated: CASSFLGQYYEQYF.

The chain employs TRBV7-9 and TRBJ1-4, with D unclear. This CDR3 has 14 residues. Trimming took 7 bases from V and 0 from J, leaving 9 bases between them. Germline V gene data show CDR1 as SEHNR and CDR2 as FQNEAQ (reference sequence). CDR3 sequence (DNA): TGTGCCAGCATGGACGGAGCAACTAATGAAAAACTGTTTTTT. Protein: CASMDGATNEKLFF.

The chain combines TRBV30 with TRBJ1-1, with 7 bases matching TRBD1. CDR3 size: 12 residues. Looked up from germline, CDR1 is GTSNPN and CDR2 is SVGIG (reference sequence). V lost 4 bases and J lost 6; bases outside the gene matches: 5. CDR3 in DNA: TGTGCCTGGACCCCAGGGGGATCTGAAGCTTTCTTT. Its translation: CAWTPGGSEAFF.

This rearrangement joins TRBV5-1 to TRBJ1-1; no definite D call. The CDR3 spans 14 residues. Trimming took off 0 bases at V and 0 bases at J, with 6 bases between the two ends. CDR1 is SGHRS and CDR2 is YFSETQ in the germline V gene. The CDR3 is CASSLEALNTEAFF. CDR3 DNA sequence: TGCGCCAGCAGCTTGGAGGCATTGAACACTGAAGCTTTCTTT. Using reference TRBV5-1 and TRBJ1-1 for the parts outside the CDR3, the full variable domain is KAGVTQTPRYLIKTRGQQVTLSCSPISGHRSVSWYQQTPGQGLQFLFEYFSETQRNKGNFPGRFSGRQFSNSRSEMNVSTLELGDSALYLCASSLEALNTEAFFGQGTRLTVV.